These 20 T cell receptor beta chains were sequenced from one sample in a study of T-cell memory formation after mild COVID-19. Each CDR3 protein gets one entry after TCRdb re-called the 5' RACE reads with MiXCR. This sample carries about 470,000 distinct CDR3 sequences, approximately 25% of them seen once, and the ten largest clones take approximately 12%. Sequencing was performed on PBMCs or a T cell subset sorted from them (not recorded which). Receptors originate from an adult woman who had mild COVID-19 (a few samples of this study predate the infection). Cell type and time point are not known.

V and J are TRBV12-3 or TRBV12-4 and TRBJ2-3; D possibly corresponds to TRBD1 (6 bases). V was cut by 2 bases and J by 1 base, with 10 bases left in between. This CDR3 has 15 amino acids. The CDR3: CASSLTGPGTDTQYF. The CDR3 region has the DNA TGTGCCAGCAGTTTAACAGGGCCTGGCACAGATACGCAGTATTTT.

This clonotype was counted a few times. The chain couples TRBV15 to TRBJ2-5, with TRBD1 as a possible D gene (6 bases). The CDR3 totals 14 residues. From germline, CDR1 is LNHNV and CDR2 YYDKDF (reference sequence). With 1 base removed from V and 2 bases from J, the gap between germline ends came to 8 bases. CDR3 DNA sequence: TGTGCCACCAGCAGAGCACAGGGTCAAGAGACCCAGTACTTC. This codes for CATSRAQGQETQYF.

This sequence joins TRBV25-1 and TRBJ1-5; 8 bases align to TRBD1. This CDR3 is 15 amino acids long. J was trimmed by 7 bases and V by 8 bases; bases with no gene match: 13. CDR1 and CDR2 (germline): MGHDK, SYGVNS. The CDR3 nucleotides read TGTGCCAGCTCCTCTGACGGACAGGGACGCCAGCCCCAGCATTTT. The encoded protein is CASSSDGQGRQPQHF. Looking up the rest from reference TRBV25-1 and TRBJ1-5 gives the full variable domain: EADIYQTPRYLVIGTGKKITLECSQTMGHDKMYWYQQDPGMELHLIHYSYGVNSTEKGDLSSESTVSRIRTEHFPLTLESARPSHTSQYLCASSSDGQGRQPQHFGDGTRLSIL.

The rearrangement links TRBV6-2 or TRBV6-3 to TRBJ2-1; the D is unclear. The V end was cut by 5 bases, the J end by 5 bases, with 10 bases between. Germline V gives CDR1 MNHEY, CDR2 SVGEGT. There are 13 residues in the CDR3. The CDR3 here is CASSTPPNNEQFF. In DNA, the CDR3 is TGTGCCAGCAGTACCCCCCCGAACAATGAGCAGTTCTTC.

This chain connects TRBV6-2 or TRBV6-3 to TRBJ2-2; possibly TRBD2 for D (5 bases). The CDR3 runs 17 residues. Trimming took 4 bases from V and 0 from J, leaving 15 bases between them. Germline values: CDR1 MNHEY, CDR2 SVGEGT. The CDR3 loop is CASSSGRGAANTGELFF. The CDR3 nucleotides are TGTGCCAGCAGTTCCGGCCGAGGAGCGGCGAACACCGGGGAGCTGTTTTTT.

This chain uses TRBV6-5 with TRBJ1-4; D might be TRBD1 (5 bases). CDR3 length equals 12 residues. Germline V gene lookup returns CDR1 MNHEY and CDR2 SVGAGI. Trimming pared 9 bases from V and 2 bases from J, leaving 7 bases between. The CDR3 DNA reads TGTGCCAGTGGGGGGACTAATGAAAAACTGTTTTTT. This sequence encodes CASGGTNEKLFF.

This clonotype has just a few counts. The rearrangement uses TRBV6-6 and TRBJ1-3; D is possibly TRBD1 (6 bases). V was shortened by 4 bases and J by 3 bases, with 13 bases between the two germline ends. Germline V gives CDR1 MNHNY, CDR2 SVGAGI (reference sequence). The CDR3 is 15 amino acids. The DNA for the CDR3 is TGTGCCAGCAGTTCCTCGGACAGAAATGGAAACACCATATATTTT. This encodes CASSSSDRNGNTIYF.

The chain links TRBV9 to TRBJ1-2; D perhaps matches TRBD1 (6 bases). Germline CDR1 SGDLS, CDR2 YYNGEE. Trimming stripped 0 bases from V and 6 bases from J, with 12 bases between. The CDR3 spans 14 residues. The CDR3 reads CASSVDGRGHGYTF. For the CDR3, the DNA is TGTGCCAGCAGCGTAGACGGCAGGGGACATGGCTACACCTTC.

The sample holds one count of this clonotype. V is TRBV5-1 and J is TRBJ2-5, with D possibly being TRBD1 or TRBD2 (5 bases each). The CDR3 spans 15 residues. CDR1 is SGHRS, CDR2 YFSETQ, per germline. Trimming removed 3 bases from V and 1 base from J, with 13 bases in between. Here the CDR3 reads CASSWGDSFQETQYF. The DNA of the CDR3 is TGCGCCAGCAGCTGGGGAGACAGCTTCCAAGAGACCCAGTACTTC.

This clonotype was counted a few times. The CDR3 coding sequence is TGTGCCAGCAGCTTCGAACCCACAGGGCGAGGAAATGGCTACACCTTC. Protein sequence: CASSFEPTGRGNGYTF. This rearrangement joins TRBV7-3 to TRBJ1-2, with D possibly TRBD1 on 6 matching bases. There are 16 residues in the CDR3. V lost 3 bases, J lost 6 bases, and 20 bases lay in between. CDR1 and CDR2 from the germline V gene are SGHTA and FQGTGA.

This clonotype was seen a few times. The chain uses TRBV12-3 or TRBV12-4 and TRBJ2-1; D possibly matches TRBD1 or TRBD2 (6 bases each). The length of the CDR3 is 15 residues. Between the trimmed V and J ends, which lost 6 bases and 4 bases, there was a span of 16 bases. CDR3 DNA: TGTGCCAGCAGGAAGGGGGGTTGGGAATACAATGAGCAGTTCTTC. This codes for CASRKGGWEYNEQFF.

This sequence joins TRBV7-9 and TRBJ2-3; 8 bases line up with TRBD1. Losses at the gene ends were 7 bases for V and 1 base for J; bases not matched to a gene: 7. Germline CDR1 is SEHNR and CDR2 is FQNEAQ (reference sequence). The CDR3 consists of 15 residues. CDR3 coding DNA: TGTGCCAGCATTGGGGGGACAGGAGGCACAGATACGCAGTATTTT. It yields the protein CASIGGTGGTDTQYF.

CDR3 sequence reads: CASSLVRGTGYYGYTF. CDR3 DNA: TGTGCCAGCAGCTTAGTACGAGGGACAGGGTACTATGGCTACACCTTC. This chain links TRBV7-8 with TRBJ1-2; 9 bases line up with TRBD1. This CDR3 is built from 16 residues. Trimming at V came to 1 base and at J to 3 bases, leaving 6 bases not matched to a gene. Germline-derived CDR1 and CDR2 are SGHVS and FQNEAQ. The variable domain in full, with the rest retrieved from reference TRBV7-8 and TRBJ1-2, is GAGVSQSPRYKVAKRGQDVALRCDPISGHVSLFWYQQALGQGPEFLTYFQNEAQLDKSGLPSDRFFAERPEGSVSTLKIQRTQQEDSAVYLCASSLVRGTGYYGYTFGSGTRLTVV.

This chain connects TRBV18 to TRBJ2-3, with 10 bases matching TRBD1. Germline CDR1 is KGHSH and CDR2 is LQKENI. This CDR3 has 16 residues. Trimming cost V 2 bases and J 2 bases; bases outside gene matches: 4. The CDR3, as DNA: TGTGCCAGCTCACCAACCGGGACAGGGGTCACAGATACGCAGTATTTT. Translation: CASSPTGTGVTDTQYF.

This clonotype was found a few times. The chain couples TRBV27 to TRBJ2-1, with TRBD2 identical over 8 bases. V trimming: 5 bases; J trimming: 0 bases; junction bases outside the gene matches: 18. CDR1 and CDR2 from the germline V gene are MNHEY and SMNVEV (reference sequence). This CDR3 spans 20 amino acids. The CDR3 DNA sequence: TGTGCCAGCAGTGAGCCTCGACCTAGCCCGGGAGGGGGCTCCTACAATGAGCAGTTCTTC. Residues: CASSEPRPSPGGGSYNEQFF.

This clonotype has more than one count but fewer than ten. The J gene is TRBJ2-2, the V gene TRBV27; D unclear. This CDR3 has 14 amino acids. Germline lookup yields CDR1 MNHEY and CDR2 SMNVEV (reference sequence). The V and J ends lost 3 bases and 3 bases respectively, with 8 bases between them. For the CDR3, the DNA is TGTGCCAGCAGTTTTCGCGGATACACCGGGGAGCTGTTTTTT. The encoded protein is CASSFRGYTGELFF.

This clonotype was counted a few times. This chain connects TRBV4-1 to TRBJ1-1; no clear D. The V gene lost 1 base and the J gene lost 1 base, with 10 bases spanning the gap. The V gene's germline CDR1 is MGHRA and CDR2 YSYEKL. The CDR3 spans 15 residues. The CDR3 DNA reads TGCGCCAGCAGCCAAGTTTGGGCCCAGAACACTGAAGCTTTCTTT. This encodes CASSQVWAQNTEAFF.

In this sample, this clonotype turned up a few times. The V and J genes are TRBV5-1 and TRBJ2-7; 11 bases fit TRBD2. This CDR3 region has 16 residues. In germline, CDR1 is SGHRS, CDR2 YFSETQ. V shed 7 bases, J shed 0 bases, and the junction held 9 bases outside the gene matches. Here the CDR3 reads CASRSGGAGGSYEQYF. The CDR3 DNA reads TGCGCCAGCCGTAGCGGGGGGGCCGGCGGCTCCTACGAGCAGTACTTC.

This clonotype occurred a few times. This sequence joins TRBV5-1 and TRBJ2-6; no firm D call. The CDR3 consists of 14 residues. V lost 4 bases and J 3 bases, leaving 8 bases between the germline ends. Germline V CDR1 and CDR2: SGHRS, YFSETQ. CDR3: CASSPPGGANVLTF. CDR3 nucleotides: TGCGCCAGCAGCCCCCCGGGTGGGGCCAACGTCCTGACTTTC.

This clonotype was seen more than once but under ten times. CDR3 sequence reads: CASSQAVSETQYF. CDR3 bases: TGTGCCAGCAGCCAAGCAGTTTCGGAGACCCAGTACTTC. The chain joins TRBV14 to TRBJ2-5; D is unclear. V was cut by 1 base and J by 5 bases, with 8 bases left in between. This CDR3 comprises 13 residues. Germline loops: CDR1 SGHDN, CDR2 FVKESK.